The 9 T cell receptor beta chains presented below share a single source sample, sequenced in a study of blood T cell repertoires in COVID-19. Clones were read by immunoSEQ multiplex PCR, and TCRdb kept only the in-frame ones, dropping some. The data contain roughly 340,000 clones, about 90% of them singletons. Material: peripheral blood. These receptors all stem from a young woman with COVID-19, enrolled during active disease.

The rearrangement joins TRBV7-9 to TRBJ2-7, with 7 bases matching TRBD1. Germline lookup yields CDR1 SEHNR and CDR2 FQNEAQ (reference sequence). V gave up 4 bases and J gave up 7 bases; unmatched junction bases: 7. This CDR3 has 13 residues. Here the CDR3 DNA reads TGTGCCAGCAGCTCGCAAACAGGGGCAGAGCAGTACTTC. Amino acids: CASSSQTGAEQYF.

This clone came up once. The CDR3 DNA sequence: TGTGCCAGCATCCAACAGGGGGACGAGCAGTACGTC. It yields the protein CASIQQGDEQYV. The V call is TRBV25-1, the J call TRBJ2-7, with 8 nucleotides matching TRBD1. CDR3 length equals 12 residues. Trimming at V came to 7 bases and at J to 5 bases, leaving 4 bases not matched to a gene. The germline gives CDR1 MGHDK, CDR2 SYGVNS.

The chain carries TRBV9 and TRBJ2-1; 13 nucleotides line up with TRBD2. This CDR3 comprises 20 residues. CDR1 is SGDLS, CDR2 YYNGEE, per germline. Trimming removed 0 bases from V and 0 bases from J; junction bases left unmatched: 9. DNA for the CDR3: TGTGCCAGCAGCGTAGCCTCACTAGCGGGGGGGCGTTCCTCCTACAATGAGCAGTTCTTC. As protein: CASSVASLAGGRSSYNEQFF.

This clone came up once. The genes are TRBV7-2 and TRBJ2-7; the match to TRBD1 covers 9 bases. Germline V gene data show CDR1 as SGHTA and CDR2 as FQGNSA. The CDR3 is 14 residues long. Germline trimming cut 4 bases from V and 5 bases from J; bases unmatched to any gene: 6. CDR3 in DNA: TGTGCCAGCAGCTCTCGGGACAGGGTCGACGAGCAGTACTTC. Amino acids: CASSSRDRVDEQYF.

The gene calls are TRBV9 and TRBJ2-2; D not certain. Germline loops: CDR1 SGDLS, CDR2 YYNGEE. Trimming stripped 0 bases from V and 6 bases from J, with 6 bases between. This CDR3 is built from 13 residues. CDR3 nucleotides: TGTGCCAGCAGCGTAGAACTGGCCGGGGAGCTGTTTTTT. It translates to CASSVELAGELFF.

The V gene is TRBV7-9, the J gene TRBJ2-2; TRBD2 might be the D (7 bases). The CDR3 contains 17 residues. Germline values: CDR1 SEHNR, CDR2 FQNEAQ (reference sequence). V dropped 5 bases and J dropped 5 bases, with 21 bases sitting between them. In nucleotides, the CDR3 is TGTGCCAGCAGCCCCGGGGGGCTCCAACGTCGGACCGGGGAGCTGTTTTTT. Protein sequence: CASSPGGLQRRTGELFF. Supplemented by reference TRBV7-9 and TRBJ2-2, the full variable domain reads DTGVSQNPRHKITKRGQNVTFRCDPISEHNRLYWYRQTLGQGPEFLTYFQNEAQLEKSRLLSDRFSAERPKGSFSTLEIQRTEQGDSAMYLCASSPGGLQRRTGELFFGEGSRLTVL.

The CDR3 sequence: CASSEMISEKLFF. CDR3 nucleotide sequence: TGTGCCAGCAGTGAAATGATCAGTGAAAAACTGTTTTTT. The chain combines TRBV6-1 with TRBJ1-4; the D is unclear. The CDR3 loop spans 13 amino acids. Looked up from germline, CDR1 is MNHNS and CDR2 is SASEGT. V dropped 2 bases and J dropped 7 bases, with 8 bases sitting between them.

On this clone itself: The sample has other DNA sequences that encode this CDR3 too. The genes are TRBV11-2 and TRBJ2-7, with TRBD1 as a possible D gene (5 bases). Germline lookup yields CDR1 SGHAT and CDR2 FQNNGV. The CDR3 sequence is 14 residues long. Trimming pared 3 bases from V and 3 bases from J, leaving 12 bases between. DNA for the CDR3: TGTGCCAGCAGCTTGGGGCAGGGTGACTACGAGCAGTACTTC. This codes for CASSLGQGDYEQYF.

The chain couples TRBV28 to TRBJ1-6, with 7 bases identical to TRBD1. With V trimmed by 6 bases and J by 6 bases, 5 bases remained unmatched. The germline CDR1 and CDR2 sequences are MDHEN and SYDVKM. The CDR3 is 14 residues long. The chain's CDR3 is CASSLGTANSPLHF. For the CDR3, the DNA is TGTGCCAGCAGCCTAGGGACAGCTAATTCACCCCTCCACTTT.